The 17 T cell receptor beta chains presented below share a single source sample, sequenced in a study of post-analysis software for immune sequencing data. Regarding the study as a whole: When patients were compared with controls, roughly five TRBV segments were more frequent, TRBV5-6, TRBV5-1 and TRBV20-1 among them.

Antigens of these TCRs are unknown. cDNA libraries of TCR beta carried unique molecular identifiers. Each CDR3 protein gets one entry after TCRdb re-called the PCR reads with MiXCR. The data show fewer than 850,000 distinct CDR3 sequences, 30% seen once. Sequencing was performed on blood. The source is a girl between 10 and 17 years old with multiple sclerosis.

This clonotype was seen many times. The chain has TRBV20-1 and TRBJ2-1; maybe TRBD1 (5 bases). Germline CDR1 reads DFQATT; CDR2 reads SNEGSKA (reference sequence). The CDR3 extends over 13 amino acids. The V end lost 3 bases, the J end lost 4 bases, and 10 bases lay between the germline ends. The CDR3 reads CSARGRGYNEQFF. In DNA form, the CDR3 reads TGCAGTGCTAGGGGTAGGGGATACAATGAGCAGTTCTTC.

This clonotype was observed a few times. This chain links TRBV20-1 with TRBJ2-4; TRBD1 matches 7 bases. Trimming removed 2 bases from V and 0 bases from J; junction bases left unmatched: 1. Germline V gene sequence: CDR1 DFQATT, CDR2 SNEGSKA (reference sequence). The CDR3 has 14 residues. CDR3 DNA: TGCAGTGCTAGAAGACAGGGAGCCAAAAACATTCAGTACTTC. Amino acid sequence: CSARRQGAKNIQYF.

CDR3 sequence reads: CASSWFRQETQYF. CDR3 coding DNA: TGTGCCAGCAGTTGGTTCCGGCAAGAGACCCAGTACTTC. The V and J genes are TRBV6-2 or TRBV6-3 and TRBJ2-5; D gene unclear. Trimming took 4 bases from V and 2 from J, leaving 8 bases between them. CDR3 size: 13 residues. CDR1 and CDR2 from the germline V gene are MNHEY and SVGEGT.

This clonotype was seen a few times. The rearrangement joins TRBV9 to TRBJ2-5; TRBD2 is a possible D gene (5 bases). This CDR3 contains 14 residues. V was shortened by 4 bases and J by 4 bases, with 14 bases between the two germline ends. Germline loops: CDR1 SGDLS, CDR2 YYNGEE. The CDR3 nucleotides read TGTGCCAGCAGCCCCACTAGGTTCCCAGAGACCCAGTACTTC. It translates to CASSPTRFPETQYF.

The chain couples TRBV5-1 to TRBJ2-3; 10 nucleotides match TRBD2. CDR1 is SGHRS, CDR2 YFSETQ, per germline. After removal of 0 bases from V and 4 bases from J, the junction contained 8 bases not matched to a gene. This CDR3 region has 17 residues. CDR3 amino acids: CASSLEAGGLKADTQYF. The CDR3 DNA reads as TGCGCCAGCAGCTTGGAAGCGGGGGGGCTTAAAGCAGATACGCAGTATTTT. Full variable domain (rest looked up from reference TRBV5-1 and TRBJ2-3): KAGVTQTPRYLIKTRGQQVTLSCSPISGHRSVSWYQQTPGQGLQFLFEYFSETQRNKGNFPGRFSGRQFSNSRSEMNVSTLELGDSALYLCASSLEAGGLKADTQYFGPGTRLTVL.

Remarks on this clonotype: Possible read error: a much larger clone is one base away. CDR3 sequence: CSAGQQLSTDTQYF. As DNA, the CDR3 is TGCAGCGCCGGACAACAGCTCAGCACAGATACGCAGTATTTT. The rearrangement uses TRBV29-1 and TRBJ2-3, with D tentatively TRBD1 (5 bases). The CDR3 has 14 residues. V lost 7 bases, J lost 0 bases, and 14 bases lay in between. Looked up from germline, CDR1 is SQVTM and CDR2 is ANQGSEA.

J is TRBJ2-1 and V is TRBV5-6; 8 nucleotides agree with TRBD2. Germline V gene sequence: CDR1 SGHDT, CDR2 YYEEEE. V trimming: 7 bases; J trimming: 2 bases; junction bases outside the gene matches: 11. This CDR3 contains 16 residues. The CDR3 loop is CASVGGAGAPYNEQFF. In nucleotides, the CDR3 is TGTGCCAGCGTGGGGGGAGCGGGAGCACCCTACAATGAGCAGTTCTTC.

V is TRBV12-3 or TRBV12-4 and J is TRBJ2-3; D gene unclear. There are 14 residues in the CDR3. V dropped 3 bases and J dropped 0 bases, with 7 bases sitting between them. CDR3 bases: TGTGCCAGCAGTTTTAGTACGAGCACAGATACGCAGTATTTT. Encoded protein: CASSFSTSTDTQYF.

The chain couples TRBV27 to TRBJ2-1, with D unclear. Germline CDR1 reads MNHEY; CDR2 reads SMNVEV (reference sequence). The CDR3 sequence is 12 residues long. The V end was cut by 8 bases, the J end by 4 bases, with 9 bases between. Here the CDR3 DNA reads TGTGCCAGCCGAACTACGTACAATGAGCAGTTCTTC. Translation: CASRTTYNEQFF.

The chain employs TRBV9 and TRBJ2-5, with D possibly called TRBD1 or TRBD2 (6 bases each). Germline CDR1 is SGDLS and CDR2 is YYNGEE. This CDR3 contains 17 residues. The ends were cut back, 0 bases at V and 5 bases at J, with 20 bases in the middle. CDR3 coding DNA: TGTGCCAGCAGCGTAGGGGTCGGGGGCGGGCGAACGGAGACCCAGTACTTC. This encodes CASSVGVGGGRTETQYF.

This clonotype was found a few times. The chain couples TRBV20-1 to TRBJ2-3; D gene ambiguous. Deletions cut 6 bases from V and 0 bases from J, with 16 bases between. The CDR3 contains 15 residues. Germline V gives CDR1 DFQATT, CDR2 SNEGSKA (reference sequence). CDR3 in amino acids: CSANELVPSTDTQYF. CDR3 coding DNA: TGCAGTGCAAACGAACTGGTACCTAGCACAGATACGCAGTATTTT.

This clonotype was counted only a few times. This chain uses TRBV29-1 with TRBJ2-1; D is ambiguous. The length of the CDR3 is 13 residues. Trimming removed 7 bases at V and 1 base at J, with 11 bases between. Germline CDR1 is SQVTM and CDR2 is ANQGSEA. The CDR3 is CSAAVSSYNEQFF. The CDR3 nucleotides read TGCAGCGCTGCAGTTAGTTCCTACAATGAGCAGTTCTTC.

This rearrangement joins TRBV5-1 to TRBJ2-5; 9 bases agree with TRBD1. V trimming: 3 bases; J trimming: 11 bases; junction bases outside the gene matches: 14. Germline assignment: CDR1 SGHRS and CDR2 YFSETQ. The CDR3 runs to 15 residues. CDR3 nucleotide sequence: TGCGCCAGCAGCTCCAACAGGGGGCGCCACAATGAGCAGTACTTC. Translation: CASSSNRGRHNEQYF.

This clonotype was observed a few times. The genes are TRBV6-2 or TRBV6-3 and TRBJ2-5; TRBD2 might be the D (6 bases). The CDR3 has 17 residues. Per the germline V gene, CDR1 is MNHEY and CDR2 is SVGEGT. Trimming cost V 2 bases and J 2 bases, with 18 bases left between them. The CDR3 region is CASSYELGLDGQETQYF. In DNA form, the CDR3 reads TGTGCCAGCAGTTACGAGTTGGGACTCGACGGACAAGAGACCCAGTACTTC.

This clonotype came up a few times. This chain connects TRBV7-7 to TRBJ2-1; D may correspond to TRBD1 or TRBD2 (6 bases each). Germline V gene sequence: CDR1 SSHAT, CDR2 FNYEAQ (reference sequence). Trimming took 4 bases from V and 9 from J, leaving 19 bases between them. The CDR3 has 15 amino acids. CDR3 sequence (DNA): TGTGCCAGCAGCTCCTCGGGACTGAGGGGGAGTGAGCAGTTCTTC. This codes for CASSSSGLRGSEQFF.

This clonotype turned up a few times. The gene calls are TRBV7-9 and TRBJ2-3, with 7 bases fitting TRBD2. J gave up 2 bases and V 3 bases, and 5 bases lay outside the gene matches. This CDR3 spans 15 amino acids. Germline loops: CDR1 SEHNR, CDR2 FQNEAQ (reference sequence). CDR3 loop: CASSLTSRSTDTQYF. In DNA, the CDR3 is TGTGCCAGCAGCTTGACTAGCAGATCCACAGATACGCAGTATTTT.

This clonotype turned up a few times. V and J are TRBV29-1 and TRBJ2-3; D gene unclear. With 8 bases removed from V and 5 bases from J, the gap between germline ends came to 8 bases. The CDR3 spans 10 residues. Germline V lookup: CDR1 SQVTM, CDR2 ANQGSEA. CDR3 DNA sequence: TGCAGCACCTCCAGAGATACGCAGTATTTT. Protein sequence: CSTSRDTQYF.